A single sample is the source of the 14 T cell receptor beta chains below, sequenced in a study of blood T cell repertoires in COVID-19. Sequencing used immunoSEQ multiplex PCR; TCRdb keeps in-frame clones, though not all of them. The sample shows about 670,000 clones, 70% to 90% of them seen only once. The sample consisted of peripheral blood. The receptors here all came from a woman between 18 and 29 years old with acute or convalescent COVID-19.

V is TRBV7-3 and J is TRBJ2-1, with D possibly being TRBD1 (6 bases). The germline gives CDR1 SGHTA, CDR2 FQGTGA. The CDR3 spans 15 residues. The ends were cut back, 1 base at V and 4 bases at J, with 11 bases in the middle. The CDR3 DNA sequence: TGTGCCAGCAGCTTAAGCCCAGGGGTGTACAATGAGCAGTTCTTC. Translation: CASSLSPGVYNEQFF.

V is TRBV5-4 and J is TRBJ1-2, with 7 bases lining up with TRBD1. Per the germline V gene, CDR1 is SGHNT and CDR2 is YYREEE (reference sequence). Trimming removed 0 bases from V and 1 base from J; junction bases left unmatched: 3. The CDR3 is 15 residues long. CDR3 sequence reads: CASSLGQGINYGYTF. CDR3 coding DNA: TGTGCCAGCAGCTTGGGACAGGGTATTAACTATGGCTACACCTTC.

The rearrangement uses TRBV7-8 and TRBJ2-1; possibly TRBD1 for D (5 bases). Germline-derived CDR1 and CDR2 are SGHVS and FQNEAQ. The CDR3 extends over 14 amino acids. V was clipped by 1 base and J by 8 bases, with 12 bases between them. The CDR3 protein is CASSLGSDIDEQFF. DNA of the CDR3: TGTGCCAGCAGCTTAGGCTCGGACATCGATGAGCAGTTCTTC. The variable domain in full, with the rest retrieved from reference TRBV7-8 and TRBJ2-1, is GAGVSQSPRYKVAKRGQDVALRCDPISGHVSLFWYQQALGQGPEFLTYFQNEAQLDKSGLPSDRFFAERPEGSVSTLKIQRTQQEDSAVYLCASSLGSDIDEQFFGPGTRLTVL.

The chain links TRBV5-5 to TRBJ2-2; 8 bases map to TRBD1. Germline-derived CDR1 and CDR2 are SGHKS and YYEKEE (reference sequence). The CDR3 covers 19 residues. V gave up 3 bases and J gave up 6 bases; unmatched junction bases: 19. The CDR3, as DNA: TGTGCCAGCAGCTCCCGGACAGGGCCCCTTCTTTACGACGCCGGGGAGCTGTTTTTT. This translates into CASSSRTGPLLYDAGELFF. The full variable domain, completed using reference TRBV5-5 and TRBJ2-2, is DAGVTQSPTHLIKTRGQQVTLRCSPISGHKSVSWYQQVLGQGPQFIFQYYEKEERGRGNFPDRFSARQFPNYSSELNVNALLLGDSALYLCASSSRTGPLLYDAGELFFGEGSRLTVL.

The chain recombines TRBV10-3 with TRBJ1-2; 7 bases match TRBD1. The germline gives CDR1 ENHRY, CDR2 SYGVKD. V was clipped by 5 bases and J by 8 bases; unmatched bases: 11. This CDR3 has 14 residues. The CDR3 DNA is TGTGCCATCAGTAACGAGCAGGGGGTCGGAGGCTACACCTTC. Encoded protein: CAISNEQGVGGYTF.

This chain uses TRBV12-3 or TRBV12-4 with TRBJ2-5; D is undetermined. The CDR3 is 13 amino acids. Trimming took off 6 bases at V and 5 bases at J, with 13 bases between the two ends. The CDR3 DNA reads TGTGCCAGCAGCCGATACTATGGGGAGACCCAGTACTTC. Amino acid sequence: CASSRYYGETQYF.

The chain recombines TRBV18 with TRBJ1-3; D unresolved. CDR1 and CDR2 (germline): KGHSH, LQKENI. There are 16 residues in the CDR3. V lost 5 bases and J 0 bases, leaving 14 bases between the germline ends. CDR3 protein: CASSESSAISGNTIYF. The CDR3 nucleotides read TGTGCCAGCTCAGAGTCAAGCGCCATCTCTGGAAACACCATATATTTT.

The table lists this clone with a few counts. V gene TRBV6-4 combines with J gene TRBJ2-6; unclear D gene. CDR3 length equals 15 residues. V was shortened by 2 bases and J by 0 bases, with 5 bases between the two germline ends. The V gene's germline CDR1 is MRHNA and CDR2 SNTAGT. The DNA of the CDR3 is TGTGCCAGCAGTGACGACATCTCTGGGGCCAACGTCCTGACTTTC. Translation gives CASSDDISGANVLTF.

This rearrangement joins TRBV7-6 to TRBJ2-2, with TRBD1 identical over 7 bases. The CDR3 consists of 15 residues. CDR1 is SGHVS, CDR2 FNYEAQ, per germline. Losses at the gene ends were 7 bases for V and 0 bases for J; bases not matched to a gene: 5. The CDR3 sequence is CASISGTANTGELFF. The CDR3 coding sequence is TGTGCCAGCATTTCCGGGACAGCGAACACCGGGGAGCTGTTTTTT.

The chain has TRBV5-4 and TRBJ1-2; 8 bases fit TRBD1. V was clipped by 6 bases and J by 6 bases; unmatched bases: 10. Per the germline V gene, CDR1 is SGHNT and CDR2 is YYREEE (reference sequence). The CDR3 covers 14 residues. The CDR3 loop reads CASTPGGQDHGYTF. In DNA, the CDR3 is TGTGCCAGCACTCCGGGGGGACAGGATCATGGCTACACCTTC.

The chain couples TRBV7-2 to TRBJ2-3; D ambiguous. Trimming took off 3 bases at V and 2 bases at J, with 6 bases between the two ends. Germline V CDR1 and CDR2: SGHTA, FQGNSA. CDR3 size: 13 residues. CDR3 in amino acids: CASSFTYTDTQYF. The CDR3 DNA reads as TGTGCCAGCAGCTTCACTTACACAGATACGCAGTATTTT.

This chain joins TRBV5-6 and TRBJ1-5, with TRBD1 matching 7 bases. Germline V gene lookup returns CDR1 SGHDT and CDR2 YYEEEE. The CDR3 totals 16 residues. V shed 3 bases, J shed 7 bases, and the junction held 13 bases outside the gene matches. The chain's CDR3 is CASSYYDRVGTQPQHF. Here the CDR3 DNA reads TGTGCCAGCAGCTACTACGACAGGGTCGGGACGCAGCCCCAGCATTTT.

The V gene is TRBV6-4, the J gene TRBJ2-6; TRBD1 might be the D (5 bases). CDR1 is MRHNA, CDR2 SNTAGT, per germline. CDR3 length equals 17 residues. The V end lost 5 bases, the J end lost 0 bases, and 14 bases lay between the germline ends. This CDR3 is CASSSSWGSSGANVLTF. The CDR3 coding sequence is TGTGCCAGCAGTTCTAGTTGGGGCTCCTCTGGGGCCAACGTCCTGACTTTC.

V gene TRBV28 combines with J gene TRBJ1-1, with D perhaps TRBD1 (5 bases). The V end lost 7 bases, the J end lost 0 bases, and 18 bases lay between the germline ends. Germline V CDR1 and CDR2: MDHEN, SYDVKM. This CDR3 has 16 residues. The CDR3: CASITGGVNLNTEAFF. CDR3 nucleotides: TGTGCCAGCATAACGGGGGGGGTTAACTTGAACACTGAAGCTTTCTTT. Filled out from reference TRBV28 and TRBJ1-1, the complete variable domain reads DVKVTQSSRYLVKRTGEKVFLECVQDMDHENMFWYRQDPGLGLRLIYFSYDVKMKEKGDIPEGYSVSREKKERFSLILESASTNQTSMYLCASITGGVNLNTEAFFGQGTRLTVV.